These T cell receptor beta chains were read from a single sample in a study of glioma-infiltrating T cells. Each CDR3 protein gets one entry after TCRdb re-called the multiplex PCR reads with MiXCR. The data hold approximately 400,000 distinct CDR3 sequences, with about two fifths observed a single time. Sequencing used glioma tissue, nonneoplastic brain tissue, or PBMCs (not recorded which). Receptors were obtained from a human donor with low-grade glioma or glioblastoma, undergoing nonglioma brain surgery, or in good health (not recorded which). Each CDR3 is given with its conserved first and last residue. A D gene is named only where the DNA matches it firmly. Clone size appears in some rows only: once, few, many, or a class for an expanded clone.

J gene	clone size	V gene	D gene	CDR3 protein	CDR3 DNA
TRBJ1-1	.	TRBV5-4	.	CASSLLDSNTEAFF	TGTGCCAGCAGCTTGTTAGACAGTAACACTGAAGCTTTCTTT
TRBJ2-7	.	TRBV7-2	TRBD1	CASSLRQGGYEQYF	TGTGCCAGCAGCCTACGACAGGGTGGCTACGAGCAGTACTTC
TRBJ1-5	.	TRBV19	TRBD1	CASSMATGERPQHF	TGTGCCAGTAGTATGGCGACAGGGGAGCGGCCCCAGCATTTT
TRBJ1-1	many	TRBV4-2	.	CASSLEAGAYTEAFF	TGTGCCAGCAGCCTTGAGGCGGGGGCTTACACTGAAGCTTTCTTT
TRBJ1-2	.	TRBV12-3/TRBV12-4	TRBD1	CASSRDRGHYGCTF	TGTGCCAGCAGTCGCGACAGGGGACACTATGGCTGCACCTTC
TRBJ2-7	once	TRBV7-9	.	CASYKDGDLSYEQYF	TGTGCCAGCTACAAGGACGGCGACCTCTCCTACGAGCAGTACTTC
TRBJ1-5	.	TRBV18	TRBD1	CASSPGQGALSQPQHF	TGTGCCAGCTCCCCCGGACAGGGGGCCCTAAGTCAGCCCCAGCATTTT
TRBJ1-2	many	TRBV20-1	.	CTPGAANYGYTF	TGCACCCCAGGGGCGGCTAACTATGGCTACACCTTC
TRBJ1-1	.	TRBV5-1	TRBD1	CASSLDRGWAEAFF	TGCGCCAGCAGCTTGGACAGGGGGTGGGCTGAAGCTTTCTTT
TRBJ2-5	.	TRBV20-1	.	CSARDHGETQCF	TGCAGTGCTAGAGATCACGGGGAGACCCAGTGCTTC
TRBJ1-1	few	TRBV19	.	CASSLNVLGMNTEAFF	TGTGCCAGTAGTCTAAATGTACTAGGGATGAACACTGAAGCTTTCTTT
TRBJ2-1	once	TRBV19	TRBD2	CASSRTSRRSYNEQFF	TGTGCCAGTAGTAGGACTAGCCGTCGCTCCTACAATGAGCAGTTCTTC
TRBJ2-1	many	TRBV29-1	TRBD2	CSVVAGGHYNEQFF	TGCAGCGTTGTCGCGGGGGGCCACTACAATGAGCAGTTCTTC
TRBJ2-7	.	TRBV20-1	TRBD2	CSGRPLAGGHEQYF	TGCAGTGGCCGCCCGCTAGCGGGAGGTCACGAGCAGTACTTC
TRBJ1-1	.	TRBV7-9	.	CASSPTGTSTEAFF	TGTGCCAGCAGCCCGACGGGGACGTCCACTGAAGCTTTCTTT
TRBJ2-5	many	TRBV4-1	.	CASSQDREETQYF	TGCGCCAGCAGCCAAGACAGGGAAGAGACCCAGTACTTC
TRBJ2-2	.	TRBV7-9	.	CASSLIRVTGELFF	TGTGCCAGCAGCTTAATCAGGGTCACCGGGGAGCTGTTTTTT
TRBJ2-1	.	TRBV6-2/TRBV6-3	TRBD2	CASSYSLLTSGSLNGQFF	TGTGCCAGCAGTTACTCGTTACTGACTAGCGGGAGTCTAAATGGGCAGTTCTTC
TRBJ2-1	many	TRBV28	.	CASTTGPSSYNEQFF	TGTGCCAGCACTACCGGGCCCAGCTCCTACAATGAGCAGTTCTTC
TRBJ1-3	few	TRBV20-1	.	CSARAVPGNTIYF	TGCAGTGCTAGAGCAGTTCCAGGAAACACCATATATTTT
TRBJ2-1	many	TRBV28	TRBD2	CASNPGGLLNEQFF	TGTGCCAGCAATCCGGGAGGCCTCTTAAATGAGCAGTTCTTC
TRBJ1-1	.	TRBV29-1	TRBD1	CSVGGGQGAVTEAFF	TGCAGCGTTGGAGGGGGACAGGGGGCAGTGACTGAAGCTTTCTTT
TRBJ2-7	.	TRBV2	.	CASSEAWPPEVYEQYF	TGTGCCAGCAGTGAAGCATGGCCGCCGGAGGTGTACGAGCAGTACTTC
TRBJ1-1	once	TRBV30	.	CAWSVGVLNTEAFF	TGTGCCTGGAGTGTTGGGGTTTTGAACACTGAAGCTTTCTTT
TRBJ2-3	.	TRBV2	TRBD1	CASKKGQGSMDTQYF	TGTGCCAGCAAAAAGGGACAGGGCTCAATGGATACGCAGTATTTT
TRBJ1-1	few	TRBV2	.	CASTQPGRAEAFF	TGTGCCAGCACCCAGCCAGGGAGGGCTGAAGCTTTCTTT
TRBJ1-2	many	TRBV28	.	CASSSPGARGYTF	TGTGCCAGCAGTTCCCCAGGGGCGAGGGGCTACACCTTC
TRBJ2-1	.	TRBV4-1	.	CASSLPCTSLYNEQFF	TGCGCCAGCAGCCTCCCCTGTACTAGCCTTTACAATGAGCAGTTCTTC
TRBJ2-1	.	TRBV6-1	TRBD2	CASSPGASGNNKQFF	TGTGCCAGCAGTCCGGGGGCTAGCGGGAACAATAAGCAGTTCTTC
TRBJ2-7	few	TRBV20-1	TRBD1	CSADRVDYEQYF	TGCAGTGCGGACAGGGTCGACTACGAGCAGTACTTC
TRBJ2-1	.	TRBV4-2	.	CASSQEGRGGGDEQFF	TGTGCCAGCAGCCAAGAGGGAAGGGGGGGGGGGGATGAGCAGTTCTTC
TRBJ2-1	few	TRBV12-3/TRBV12-4	TRBD2	CASTSSGSEFF	TGTGCCAGCACCTCTAGCGGGAGTGAGTTCTTC
TRBJ2-7	few	TRBV6-1	.	CASSFRQAQSYEQYF	TGTGCCAGCAGTTTCCGACAGGCTCAATCCTACGAGCAGTACTTC
TRBJ2-7	.	TRBV7-9	TRBD1	CASSMTGFWEEQYF	TGTGCCAGCAGCATGACAGGGTTTTGGGAGGAGCAGTACTTC
TRBJ2-3	.	TRBV2	.	CASSDEATDTQYF	TGTGCCAGCAGTGATGAAGCGACAGATACGCAGTATTTT
TRBJ1-5	.	TRBV4-1	.	CASSQELVGDGKNQPQHF	TGCGCCAGCAGCCAAGAATTGGTTGGAGACGGGAAAAATCAGCCCCAGCATTTT
TRBJ1-1	.	TRBV28	.	CASSQGIFSEKNTEAFF	TGTGCCAGCAGTCAGGGTATATTTTCTGAGAAGAACACTGAAGCTTTCTTT
TRBJ2-1	many	TRBV28	TRBD1	CASSFFDRVYNEQFF	TGTGCCAGCAGTTTTTTTGACAGGGTCTACAATGAGCAGTTCTTC
TRBJ2-7	.	TRBV7-2	.	CASSPNAYEQYF	TGTGCCAGCAGCCCCAACGCCTACGAGCAGTACTTC
TRBJ2-7	.	TRBV28	TRBD2	CASSFTPTSGYEQYF	TGTGCCAGCAGCTTCACCCCTACTAGCGGATACGAGCAGTACTTC
TRBJ1-2	.	TRBV7-2	TRBD1	CASRPDRGQGGYTF	TGTGCCAGCAGACCAGACAGGGGGCAGGGTGGCTACACCTTC
TRBJ2-2	few	TRBV6-6	.	CASSYSILDTGELFF	TGTGCCAGCAGTTACTCGATACTAGACACCGGGGAGCTGTTTTTT